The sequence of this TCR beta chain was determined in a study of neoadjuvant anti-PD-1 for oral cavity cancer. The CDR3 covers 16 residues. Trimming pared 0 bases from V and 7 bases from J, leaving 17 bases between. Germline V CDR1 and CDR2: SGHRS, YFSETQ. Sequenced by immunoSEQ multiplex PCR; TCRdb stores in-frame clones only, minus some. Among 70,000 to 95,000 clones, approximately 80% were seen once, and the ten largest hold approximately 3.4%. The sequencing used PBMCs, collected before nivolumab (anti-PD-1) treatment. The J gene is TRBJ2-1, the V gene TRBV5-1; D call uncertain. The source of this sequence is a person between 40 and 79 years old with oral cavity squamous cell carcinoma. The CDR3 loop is CASSLGSATRANEQFF. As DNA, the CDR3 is TGCGCCAGCAGCTTGGGTTCGGCGACAAGGGCTAATGAGCAGTTCTTC.